This TCR beta chain was identified in a study of T cells in Graves' hyperthyroidism and ophthalmopathy. Uncontrolled infection, other autoimmune disease, pregnancy or lactation barred patients from enrollment. This clonotype was observed a handful of times. Regions amplified from RNA transcripts were the TCR beta CDR3 regions. During a first-round RT-PCR of the TCR CDR3, the HTBI primer set was used. Using its own MiXCR run on the multiplex PCR reads, TCRdb lists one record per CDR3 protein. The sample holds about 610,000 distinct CDR3 sequences, about 15% seen once. V was clipped by 1 base and J by 5 bases; unmatched bases: 9. Germline-derived CDR1 and CDR2 are SGHTA and FQGTGA. The CDR3 is 16 residues long.

The sequence derives from a woman aged 35 to 49 with Graves' ophthalmopathy. The sample was blood. V usage is TRBV7-3 and J usage is TRBJ2-5, with 8 bases aligning to TRBD2. The CDR3 coding sequence is TGTGCCAGCAGCTTAAATCGAGCGGGAGTCGGGGAGACCCAGTACTTC. Translating it yields CASSLNRAGVGETQYF.